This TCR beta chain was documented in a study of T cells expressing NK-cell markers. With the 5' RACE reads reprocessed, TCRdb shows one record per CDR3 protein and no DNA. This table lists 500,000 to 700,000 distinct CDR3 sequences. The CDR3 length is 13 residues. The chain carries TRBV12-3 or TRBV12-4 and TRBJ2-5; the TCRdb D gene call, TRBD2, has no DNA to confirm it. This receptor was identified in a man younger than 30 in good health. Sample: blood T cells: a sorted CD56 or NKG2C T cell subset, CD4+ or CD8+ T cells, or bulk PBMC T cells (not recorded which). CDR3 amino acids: CASSRTGGETQYF.